Listed below are T cell receptor beta chains from one sample, sequenced in a study of cytomegalovirus exposure and HLA in healthy donors. The data were produced by immunoSEQ multiplex PCR, yet TCRdb's version contains in-frame clones alone and is incomplete. Of under 200,000 clones detected, around three quarters appear once; the ten largest clones hold roughly 0.76%. Sequencing was performed on PBMCs. The receptors were sampled from a middle-aged woman in good health and CMV-seronegative. Each CDR3 is given with its conserved first and last residue. The order of the fields is V gene, D gene, J gene, clone size, CDR3 DNA, CDR3 protein. The D gene is left open where the match is weak. The size of a clone is reported for some rows only, either as once, few or many, or as a class for expanded clones.

>TRBV10-3|TRBD2|TRBJ2-3|NA
TGTGCCATCAGTGACGGGACTAGCGGGAGGACAGATACGCAGTATTTT
CAISDGTSGRTDTQYF
>TRBV7-9|NA|TRBJ2-7|few
TGTGCCAGCAGCCCCGCCCGCGGGCGGTACGAGCAGTACTTC
CASSPARGRYEQYF
>TRBV21-1|NA|TRBJ2-1|NA
TGTGCCAGCAGCAAATTAAGCAGGGTCCCCTACAATGAGCAGTTCTTC
CASSKLSRVPYNEQFF
>TRBV2|NA|TRBJ1-2|NA
TGTGCCAGCAGTGATCGTGGGCTTAACTATGGCTACACCTTC
CASSDRGLNYGYTF
>TRBV6-5|NA|TRBJ1-2|NA
TGTGCCAGCTCAGGCTACTATGGCTACACCTTC
CASSGYYGYTF
>TRBV2|TRBD1|TRBJ2-2|few
TGTGCCAGCAGTGGCGACAGGGGGCAGAGCCTCGGGGAGCTGTTTTTT
CASSGDRGQSLGELFF
>TRBV2|TRBD1|TRBJ1-2|NA
TGTGCCAGCAGTGTCGGACAGGGGGTTTATGGCTACACCTTC
CASSVGQGVYGYTF
>TRBV11-2|TRBD1|TRBJ1-4|NA
TGTGCCAGCACTTCAGGGGGGTGGGAAAAACTGTTTTTT
CASTSGGWEKLFF
>TRBV29-1|TRBD2|TRBJ2-3|NA
TGCAGCGTTGCTAGCGGGAGGCCCACCGGCGCTACGCAGTATTTT
CSVASGRPTGATQYF
>TRBV5-1|TRBD2|TRBJ2-5|NA
TGCGCCAGCAGCCGCCGGACTAGCGGGGCACAAGAGACCCAGTACTTC
CASSRRTSGAQETQYF
>TRBV5-6|TRBD1|TRBJ1-4|few
TGTGCCAGCAGGCGACAGGGGAAAAGGGAAAAACTGTTTTTT
CASRRQGKREKLFF
>TRBV13|NA|TRBJ2-3|NA
TGTGCCAGCAGCTTAATGGAGGGAGGAGATACGCAGTATTTT
CASSLMEGGDTQYF
>TRBV5-1|NA|TRBJ1-4|NA
TGCGCCAGCAGCTTAAGCGGGAGGGGAAATGAAAAACTGTTTTTT
CASSLSGRGNEKLFF
>TRBV5-6|TRBD1|TRBJ2-7|NA
TGTGCCAGCAGCCATGGGACAGGTTCCTACGAGCAGTACTTC
CASSHGTGSYEQYF
>TRBV6-5|TRBD1|TRBJ1-5|once
TGTGCCAGCAGCTCCGGACAGGGGAATCAGCCCCAGCATTTT
CASSSGQGNQPQHF
>TRBV13|TRBD1|TRBJ1-2|NA
TGTGCCAGCAGCCCCGCGGGACAGGAAACCAACTATGGCTACACCTTC
CASSPAGQETNYGYTF
>TRBV6-6|TRBD2|TRBJ2-7|many
TGTGCCAGCAGTAAACTAGCGGAGGGATACGAGCAGTACTTC
CASSKLAEGYEQYF
>TRBV29-1|TRBD2|TRBJ2-7|NA
TGCAGCGTTGAGATCCGACGGGAGGCGTACTACGAGCAGTACTTC
CSVEIRREAYYEQYF
>TRBV15|NA|TRBJ2-7|once
TGTGCCACCAGCAGGGGCTCAACGAGCTCCTACGAGCAGTACTTC
CATSRGSTSSYEQYF